The 5 T cell receptor beta chains presented below share a single source sample, sequenced in a study of T cell responses to AZD1222 COVID-19 vaccine (dated by TCRdb to 2020 to 2023). The protocol used for the library was the immunoSEQ multiplex PCR assay. In its TCRdb copy, this immuneACCESS table keeps in-frame sequences only and misses some clones. Where compared with another copy, unresolved V genes explain less than half of these, and the others have no known cause. For this sample the table gives roughly 130,000 clones, of which approximately 90% were detected only once. The ten most abundant clones make up about 1.5% of the sample. Explained via the paper, the time point label denotes: baseline before first vaccination. The sequencing here drew on peripheral blood, taken on day 0 of AZD1222 vaccination. These receptors originate from an adult in good health.

The chain recombines TRBV19 with TRBJ1-5; 9 nucleotides agree with TRBD1. There are 15 residues in the CDR3. In germline, CDR1 is LNHDA, CDR2 SQIVND (reference sequence). Trimming cost V 7 bases and J 2 bases; bases outside gene matches: 6. CDR3 sequence: CASTEDRGGNQPQHF. DNA for the CDR3: TGTGCCAGTACCGAGGACAGGGGTGGCAATCAGCCCCAGCATTTT.

A few counts support this clone. The CDR3 spells CASKPTGTGGNEQYF. For the CDR3, the DNA is TGTGCCAGTAAACCAACCGGGACAGGGGGGAATGAGCAGTACTTC. V is TRBV19 and J is TRBJ2-7, with 11 bases that match TRBD1. Germline CDR1 is LNHDA and CDR2 is SQIVND (reference sequence). The junction had 12 bases not matched to a gene; V was cut back by 7 bases and J by 7 bases. This CDR3 is 15 amino acids long.

The chain uses TRBV6-4 and TRBJ2-3; 8 nucleotides agree with TRBD1. Germline CDR1 reads MRHNA; CDR2 reads SNTAGT. The junction had 7 bases not matched to a gene; V was cut back by 2 bases and J by 3 bases. The length of the CDR3 is 16 residues. The CDR3 nucleotides read TGTGCCAGCAGTGACAGAGGTCAGGGGGCAACAGATACGCAGTATTTT. This sequence encodes CASSDRGQGATDTQYF.

This clone was picked up a small number of times. The chain recombines TRBV29-1 with TRBJ2-7; the D gene could be TRBD1 or TRBD2 (5 bases each). Trimming took off 4 bases at V and 6 bases at J, with 7 bases between the two ends. The CDR3 is made up of 10 amino acids. Germline lookup yields CDR1 SQVTM and CDR2 ANQGSEA. CDR3 residues: CSVGDREQYF. The CDR3 nucleotides read TGCAGCGTTGGGGACCGCGAGCAGTACTTC.

This clone was seen a handful of times. V and J are TRBV4-1 and TRBJ2-5; a possible D gene is TRBD2 (6 bases). Deletions cut 1 base from V and 7 bases from J, with 19 bases between. This CDR3 contains 16 residues. Germline V CDR1 and CDR2: MGHRA, YSYEKL. The CDR3 DNA follows: TGCGCCAGCAGCCAAGCGAACCTGGGGGGATTCGGGACCCAGTACTTC. Amino acids: CASSQANLGGFGTQYF.